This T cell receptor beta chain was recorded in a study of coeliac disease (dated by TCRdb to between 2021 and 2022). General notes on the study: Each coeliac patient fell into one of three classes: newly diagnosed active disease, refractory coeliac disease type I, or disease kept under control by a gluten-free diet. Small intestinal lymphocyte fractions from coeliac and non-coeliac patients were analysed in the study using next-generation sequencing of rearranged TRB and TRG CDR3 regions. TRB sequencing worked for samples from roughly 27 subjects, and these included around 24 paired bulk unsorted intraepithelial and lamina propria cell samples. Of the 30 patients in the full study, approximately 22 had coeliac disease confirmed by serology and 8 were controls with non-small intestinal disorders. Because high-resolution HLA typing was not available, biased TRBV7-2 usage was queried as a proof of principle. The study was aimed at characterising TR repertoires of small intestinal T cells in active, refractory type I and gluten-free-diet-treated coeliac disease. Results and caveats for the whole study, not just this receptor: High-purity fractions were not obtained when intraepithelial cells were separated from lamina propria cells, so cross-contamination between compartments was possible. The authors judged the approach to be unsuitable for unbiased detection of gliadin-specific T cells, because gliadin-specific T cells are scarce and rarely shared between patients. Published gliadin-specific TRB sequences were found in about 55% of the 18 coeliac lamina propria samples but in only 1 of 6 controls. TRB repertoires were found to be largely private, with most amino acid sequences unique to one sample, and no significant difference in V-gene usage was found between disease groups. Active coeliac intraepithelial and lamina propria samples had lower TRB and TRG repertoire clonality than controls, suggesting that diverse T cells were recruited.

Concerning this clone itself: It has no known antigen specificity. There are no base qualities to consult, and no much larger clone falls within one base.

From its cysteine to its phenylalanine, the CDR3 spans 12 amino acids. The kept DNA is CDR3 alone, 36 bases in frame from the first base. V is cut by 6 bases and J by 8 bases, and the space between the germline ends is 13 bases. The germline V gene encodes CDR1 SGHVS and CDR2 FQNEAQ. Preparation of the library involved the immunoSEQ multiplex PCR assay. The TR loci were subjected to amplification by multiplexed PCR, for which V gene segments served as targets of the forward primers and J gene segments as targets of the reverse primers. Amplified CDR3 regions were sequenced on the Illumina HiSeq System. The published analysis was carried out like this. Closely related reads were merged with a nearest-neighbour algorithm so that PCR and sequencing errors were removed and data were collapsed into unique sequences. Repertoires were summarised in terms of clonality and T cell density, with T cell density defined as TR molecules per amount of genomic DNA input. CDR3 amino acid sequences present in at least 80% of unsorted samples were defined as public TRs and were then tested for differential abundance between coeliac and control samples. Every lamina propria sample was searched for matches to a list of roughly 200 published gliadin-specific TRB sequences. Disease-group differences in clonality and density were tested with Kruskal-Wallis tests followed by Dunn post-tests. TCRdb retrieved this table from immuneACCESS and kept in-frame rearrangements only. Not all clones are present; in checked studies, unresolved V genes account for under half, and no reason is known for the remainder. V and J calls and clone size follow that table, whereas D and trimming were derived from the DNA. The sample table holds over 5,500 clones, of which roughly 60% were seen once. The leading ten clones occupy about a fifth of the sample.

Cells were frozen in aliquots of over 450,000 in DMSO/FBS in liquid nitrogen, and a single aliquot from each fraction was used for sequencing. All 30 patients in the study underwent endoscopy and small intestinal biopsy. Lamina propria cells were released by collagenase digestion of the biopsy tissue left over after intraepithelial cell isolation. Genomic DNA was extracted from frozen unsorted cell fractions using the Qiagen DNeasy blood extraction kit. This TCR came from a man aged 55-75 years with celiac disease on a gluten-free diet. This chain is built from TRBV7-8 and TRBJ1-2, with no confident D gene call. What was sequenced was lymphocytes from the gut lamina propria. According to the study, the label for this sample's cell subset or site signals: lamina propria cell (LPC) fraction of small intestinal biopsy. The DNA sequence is TGTGCCAGCAGTCCGGGATTGGGCGGCTACACCTTC. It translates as CASSPGLGGYTF.